The next 21 T cell receptor beta chains were all read from a single sample in a study of cytomegalovirus exposure and HLA in healthy donors (dated by TCRdb to the late 2010s). Library prep was done by the immunoSEQ multiplex PCR assay. The multiplex PCR relied on a mix of 60 forward primers for TCR Vbeta segments and 13 reverse primers for TCR Jbeta segments. The clones in this table, taken by TCRdb from immuneACCESS, are in-frame only. Not every clone is retained; where verified, under half of the shortfall comes from an unresolved V gene, and the cause of the rest is unknown. In all, the sample holds under 250,000 clones, and 85% of those were seen once. Approximately 0.24% of the sample goes to the ten largest clones. The specimen was PBMCs. The receptor set was obtained from a girl aged 2 to 9 in good health and CMV-seronegative.

Of note for this clone: A junction end diverges from the germline sequence, so it may reflect a read error. Other nucleotide sequences from this sample produce the same CDR3. The chain recombines TRBV5-4 with TRBJ1-1; no clear D gene. From germline, CDR1 is SGHNT and CDR2 YYREEE (reference sequence). CDR3 length equals 15 residues. This CDR3 is CASSLVNRMNTEAFF. The DNA of the CDR3 is TGTGCCAGCAGTTTGGTGAACAGAATGAACACTGAAGCTTTCTTT.

The chain joins TRBV4-2 to TRBJ2-1; 8 bases align to TRBD2. J gave up 8 bases and V 1 base, and 4 bases lay outside the gene matches. The CDR3 extends over 14 amino acids. Per the germline V gene, CDR1 is LGHNA and CDR2 is YNFKEQ. The CDR3 coding sequence is TGTGCCAGCAGCCAAGCTTCGACTAGCGATGAGCAGTTCTTC. Amino acid sequence: CASSQASTSDEQFF.

The rearrangement uses TRBV10-3 and TRBJ2-7; a possible D gene is TRBD1 (6 bases). Germline assignment: CDR1 ENHRY and CDR2 SYGVKD. The CDR3 totals 15 residues. The ends were cut back, 0 bases at V and 3 bases at J, with 12 bases in the middle. The CDR3 bases are TGTGCCATCAGTGAGTCAGGGGGTTTCAGCTACGAGCAGTACTTC. It codes for CAISESGGFSYEQYF.

The chain recombines TRBV30 with TRBJ1-5; D gene uncertain. Deletions cut 0 bases from V and 8 bases from J, with 11 bases between. Germline loops: CDR1 GTSNPN, CDR2 SVGIG (reference sequence). This CDR3 comprises 13 residues. The CDR3 reads CAWSVESGKPQHF. CDR3 bases: TGTGCCTGGAGTGTAGAGTCCGGGAAGCCCCAGCATTTT. Full variable domain (outside the CDR3, taken from reference TRBV30 and TRBJ1-5): SQTIHQWPATLVQPVGSPLSLECTVEGTSNPNLYWYRQAAGRGLQLLFYSVGIGQISSEVPQNLSASRPQDRQFILSSKKLLLSDSGFYLCAWSVESGKPQHFGDGTRLSIL.

This sequence joins TRBV10-1 and TRBJ2-1; the match to TRBD2 covers 9 bases. V shed 2 bases, J shed 2 bases, and the junction held 10 bases outside the gene matches. Per the germline V gene, CDR1 is WNHNN and CDR2 is SYGVQD (reference sequence). The CDR3 has 18 residues. The chain's CDR3 is CASSETGRGGRAYNEQFF. CDR3 coding DNA: TGCGCCAGCAGTGAGACCGGGAGGGGCGGGAGGGCCTACAATGAGCAGTTCTTC.

CDR3 loop: CASGRLLISLATKPYEQYF. The CDR3 DNA reads TGTGCTAGTGGCCGCCTCTTGATTAGCTTAGCGACAAAACCCTACGAGCAGTACTTC. The chain carries TRBV12-5 and TRBJ2-7; a weak D match, TRBD2 (5 bases). V shed 6 bases and J shed 2 bases, with 29 bases lying between them. The CDR3 is made up of 19 amino acids. CDR1 is LGHNT, CDR2 FRNRAP, per germline.

This chain links TRBV14 with TRBJ2-2, with TRBD1 matching 7 bases. CDR3 length equals 15 residues. V lost 4 bases and J lost 3; bases outside the gene matches: 5. Germline V CDR1 and CDR2: SGHDN, FVKESK. The CDR3 DNA reads TGTGCCAGCAGCCCGAGGACAGGCTACACCGGGGAGCTGTTTTTT. This translates into CASSPRTGYTGELFF.

The V and J genes are TRBV7-9 and TRBJ1-2, with 11 bases fitting TRBD1. The CDR3 has 17 residues. V lost 1 base, J lost 8 bases, and 12 bases stayed unmatched. Per germline, CDR1 SEHNR and CDR2 FQNEAQ (reference sequence). CDR3 sequence: CASSLVDRGLWMEGYTF. The CDR3 bases are TGTGCCAGCAGCTTAGTGGACAGGGGGCTCTGGATGGAAGGCTACACCTTC.

This clone was observed a single time. This sequence joins TRBV7-9 and TRBJ2-1; D unresolved. The V gene's germline CDR1 is SEHNR and CDR2 FQNEAQ (reference sequence). The ends were cut back, 6 bases at V and 5 bases at J, with 8 bases in the middle. The CDR3 extends over 12 amino acids. For the CDR3, the DNA is TGTGCCAGCAGTAGACACGACAATGAGCAGTTCTTC. Amino acids: CASSRHDNEQFF.

This rearrangement joins TRBV6-5 to TRBJ1-2; weak D call: TRBD1 (5 bases). The V end lost 5 bases, the J end lost 6 bases, and 16 bases lay between the germline ends. CDR3 length equals 14 residues. The germline V gene encodes CDR1 MNHEY and CDR2 SVGAGI. CDR3 amino acids: CASSVLGGRDGYTF. The CDR3 bases are TGTGCCAGCAGTGTCCTGGGGGGGAGGGATGGCTACACCTTC.

This chain connects TRBV10-3 to TRBJ2-3; D is perhaps TRBD2 (5 bases). The CDR3 length is 13 residues. The V gene lost 5 bases and the J gene lost 3 bases, with 9 bases spanning the gap. The germline CDR1 and CDR2 sequences are ENHRY and SYGVKD. CDR3 residues: CAISNRGTDTQYF. As DNA, the CDR3 is TGTGCCATCAGTAACCGAGGGACAGATACGCAGTATTTT.

The chain joins TRBV4-2 to TRBJ2-3, with 7 bases lining up with TRBD2. Germline V gives CDR1 LGHNA, CDR2 YNFKEQ. CDR3 length equals 17 residues. After removal of 4 bases from V and 8 bases from J, the junction contained 18 bases not matched to a gene. The CDR3 DNA reads as TGTGCCAGCAGCCCGTCGGGACTACCGACAGAGACGGGTACGCAGTATTTT. Translating gives CASSPSGLPTETGTQYF.

This chain joins TRBV7-9 and TRBJ1-1, with D uncertain. Trimming removed 6 bases from V and 3 bases from J, with 11 bases in between. This CDR3 has 13 residues. Germline V gene lookup returns CDR1 SEHNR and CDR2 FQNEAQ (reference sequence). As DNA, the CDR3 is TGTGCCAGCAGTCCGGGGTTCTACACTGAAGCTTTCTTT. The encoded protein is CASSPGFYTEAFF. Complete variable domain (other parts from reference TRBV7-9 and TRBJ1-1): DTGVSQNPRHKITKRGQNVTFRCDPISEHNRLYWYRQTLGQGPEFLTYFQNEAQLEKSRLLSDRFSAERPKGSFSTLEIQRTEQGDSAMYLCASSPGFYTEAFFGQGTRLTVV.

This chain uses TRBV5-1 with TRBJ1-5, with D possibly TRBD1 on 6 matching bases. The CDR3 extends over 13 amino acids. From germline, CDR1 is SGHRS and CDR2 YFSETQ. V was cut by 4 bases and J by 5 bases, with 10 bases left in between. CDR3 residues: CASSQGQHQPQHF. For the CDR3, the DNA is TGCGCCAGCAGCCAGGGGCAACATCAGCCCCAGCATTTT. The full variable domain, in which reference TRBV5-1 and TRBJ1-5 provide the parts outside the CDR3, is KAGVTQTPRYLIKTRGQQVTLSCSPISGHRSVSWYQQTPGQGLQFLFEYFSETQRNKGNFPGRFSGRQFSNSRSEMNVSTLELGDSALYLCASSQGQHQPQHFGDGTRLSIL.

The V gene is TRBV27, the J gene TRBJ2-2, with TRBD2 as a possible D gene (5 bases). The CDR3 is 14 amino acids. Trimming stripped 3 bases from V and 4 bases from J, with 9 bases between. CDR1 is MNHEY and CDR2 is SMNVEV in the germline V gene (reference sequence). The DNA for the CDR3 is TGTGCCAGCAGTTTGGCGGGCGCCACCGGGGAGCTGTTTTTT. This codes for CASSLAGATGELFF.

This clone was seen a handful of times. The rearrangement joins TRBV19 to TRBJ1-6; unclear D gene. This CDR3 has 14 amino acids. Germline-derived CDR1 and CDR2 are LNHDA and SQIVND (reference sequence). V lost 5 bases and J lost 4, with 9 bases in between. The CDR3 protein is CASSAGLYNSPLHF. In DNA, the CDR3 is TGTGCCAGTAGTGCCGGACTGTATAATTCACCCCTCCACTTT.

This chain uses TRBV28 with TRBJ2-5, with 7 bases lining up with TRBD1. V dropped 7 bases and J dropped 6; count of bases not matched to a gene: 8. CDR1 and CDR2 (germline): MDHEN, SYDVKM. The CDR3 runs to 13 residues. Written as DNA, the CDR3 is TGTGCCAGCACAAGACAGGGTCGGCAGACCCAGTACTTC. Protein sequence: CASTRQGRQTQYF. The full variable domain, completed using reference TRBV28 and TRBJ2-5, is DVKVTQSSRYLVKRTGEKVFLECVQDMDHENMFWYRQDPGLGLRLIYFSYDVKMKEKGDIPEGYSVSREKKERFSLILESASTNQTSMYLCASTRQGRQTQYFGPGTRLLVL.

The CDR3 sequence is CSGLGIQQLFF. CDR3 DNA: TGCAGCGGACTCGGCATCCAGCAACTGTTTTTT. The chain combines TRBV29-1 with TRBJ1-4; unclear D gene. Germline loops: CDR1 SQVTM, CDR2 ANQGSEA. The CDR3 totals 11 residues. V was clipped by 7 bases and J by 12 bases, with 15 bases between them.

J is TRBJ2-2 and V is TRBV5-1; possibly TRBD2 for D (6 bases). Germline CDR1 and CDR2: SGHRS and YFSETQ. V was shortened by 5 bases and J by 3 bases, with 14 bases between the two germline ends. The CDR3 has 15 amino acids. Here the CDR3 DNA reads TGCGCCAGCAGGACTACGACTAGTTACACCGGGGAGCTGTTTTTT. This translates into CASRTTTSYTGELFF.

The V and J genes are TRBV5-1 and TRBJ2-3; perhaps TRBD1 as D (5 bases). The CDR3 is 16 amino acids. Trimming cost V 4 bases and J 2 bases, with 17 bases left between them. Germline-derived CDR1 and CDR2 are SGHRS and YFSETQ. The CDR3 loop reads CASSRAQGRDTDTQYF. CDR3 nucleotide sequence: TGCGCCAGCAGCCGTGCCCAGGGTCGTGACACAGATACGCAGTATTTT.

The rearrangement uses TRBV6-1 and TRBJ1-1, with D possibly matching TRBD1 (5 bases). Germline V gives CDR1 MNHNS, CDR2 SASEGT. CDR3 length equals 13 residues. V lost 6 bases, J lost 1 base, and 9 bases lay in between. The CDR3 nucleotides are TGTGCCAGCAGATTGGACAAGAACACTGAAGCTTTCTTT. It yields the protein CASRLDKNTEAFF.